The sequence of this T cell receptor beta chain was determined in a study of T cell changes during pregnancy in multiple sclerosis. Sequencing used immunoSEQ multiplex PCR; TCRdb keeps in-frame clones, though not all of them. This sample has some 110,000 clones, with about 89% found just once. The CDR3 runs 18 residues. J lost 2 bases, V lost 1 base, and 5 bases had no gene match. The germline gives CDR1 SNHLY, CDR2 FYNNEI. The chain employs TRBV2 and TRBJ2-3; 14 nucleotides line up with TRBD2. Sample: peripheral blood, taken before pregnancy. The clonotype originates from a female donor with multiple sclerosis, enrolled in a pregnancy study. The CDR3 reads CASSEGLAGGTSTDTQYF. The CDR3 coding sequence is TGTGCCAGCAGTGAAGGACTAGCGGGAGGGACTTCCACAGATACGCAGTATTTT.